Listed here are 6 T cell receptor beta chains from one sample, sequenced in a study of PD-L1 blockade in urothelial cancer. Sequencing used immunoSEQ multiplex PCR; TCRdb keeps in-frame clones, though not all of them. This sample carries 70,000 to 85,000 clones, 84% of them seen once, and the ten largest clones take 4.5% to 5.5%. Sequencing used PBMCs, obtained around atezolizumab (anti-PD-L1) treatment. Source of these receptors: a man aged 70 or older with urothelial cancer.

V gene TRBV23-1 combines with J gene TRBJ1-3; 9 bases map to TRBD1. TRBV23-1 belongs to the ORF category, with a function that is uncertain. The V segment lost 4 bases and the J segment 4 bases; nucleotides outside the gene matches: 5. The CDR3 contains 15 residues. The CDR3: CASSLAGTGGNTIYF. The CDR3 nucleotides read TGCGCCAGCAGTCTGGCCGGGACAGGGGGAAACACCATATATTTT.

A note on this clone: This same CDR3 is encoded by further DNA sequences in the sample. The chain uses TRBV5-4 and TRBJ2-1; D uncertain. V shed 4 bases and J shed 7 bases, with 12 bases lying between them. CDR3 length: 13 amino acids. CDR1 is SGHNT and CDR2 is YYREEE in the germline V gene (reference sequence). The CDR3 spells CASSPPRGNEQFF. As DNA, the CDR3 is TGTGCCAGCAGCCCGCCGAGAGGAAATGAGCAGTTCTTC.

The chain recombines TRBV7-8 with TRBJ2-2; 8 bases match TRBD1. This CDR3 has 17 amino acids. Germline V gene sequence: CDR1 SGHVS, CDR2 FQNEAQ. Trimming cost V 1 base and J 4 bases; bases outside gene matches: 8. The CDR3 DNA follows: TGTGCCAGCAGCTTAGAGAGCTGGACAGGGTTCACCGGGGAGCTGTTTTTT. It is translated as CASSLESWTGFTGELFF.

The V gene is TRBV2, the J gene TRBJ2-3; D call uncertain. This CDR3 contains 11 residues. V lost 8 bases and J 1 base, leaving 4 bases between the germline ends. Germline V gives CDR1 SNHLY, CDR2 FYNNEI. CDR3 coding DNA: TGTGCCAGCCGCGGCACAGATACGCAGTATTTT. The encoded protein is CASRGTDTQYF.

The chain couples TRBV5-1 to TRBJ2-5, with D possibly being TRBD1 (6 bases). CDR3 length: 14 amino acids. Germline CDR1 and CDR2: SGHRS and YFSETQ. V lost 3 bases, J lost 5 bases, and 14 bases lay in between. The CDR3 nucleotides are TGCGCCAGCAGCTCCCAGGGGATGCTGGAGACCCAGTACTTC. Translation gives CASSSQGMLETQYF.

The genes are TRBV27 and TRBJ1-5, with 11 positions matching TRBD1. V dropped 5 bases and J dropped 0; count of bases not matched to a gene: 15. The germline CDR1 and CDR2 sequences are MNHEY and SMNVEV (reference sequence). The CDR3 is 20 residues long. The CDR3 region has the DNA TGTGCCAGCAGTCCCTCAACGGGACAGGGGGTCTTCTATAGCAATCAGCCCCAGCATTTT. This encodes CASSPSTGQGVFYSNQPQHF.